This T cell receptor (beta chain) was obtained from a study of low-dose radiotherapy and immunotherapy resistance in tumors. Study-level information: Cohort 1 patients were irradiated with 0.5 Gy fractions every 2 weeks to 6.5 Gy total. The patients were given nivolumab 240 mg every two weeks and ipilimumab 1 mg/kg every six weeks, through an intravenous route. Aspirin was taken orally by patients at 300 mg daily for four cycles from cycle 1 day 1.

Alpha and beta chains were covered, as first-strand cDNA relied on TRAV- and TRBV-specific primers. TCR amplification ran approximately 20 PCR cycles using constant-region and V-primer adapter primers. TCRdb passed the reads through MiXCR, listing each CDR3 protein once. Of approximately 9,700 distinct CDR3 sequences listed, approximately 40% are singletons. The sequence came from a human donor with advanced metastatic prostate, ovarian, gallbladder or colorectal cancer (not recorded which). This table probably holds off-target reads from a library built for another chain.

The CDR3 DNA sequence: TGTGCCAGCAGTCAAGAGGACTCATTAGCGGTGAGCTCCTACAATGAGCAGTTCTTC. Its translation is CASSQEDSLAVSSYNEQFF. The chain employs TRBV28 and TRBJ2-1, with a possible D match to TRBD2 (6 bases). The CDR3 runs to 19 residues. V was pared by 5 bases and J by 0 bases, with 23 bases between. Germline CDR1 reads MDHEN; CDR2 reads SYDVKM.